Described below is a single T cell receptor beta chain sequence and its context. What it binds is unknown. This sample stems from a study of shared clonotypes between healthy human individuals. Study findings and constraints: Apart from blood, nothing was sampled; tissue repertoires likely differ.

The germline V gene has CDR1 SGHRS and CDR2 YFSETQ. CDR3 size: 17 residues. V lost 6 bases and J 2 bases, leaving 20 bases between the germline ends. Only CD45RO-negative cells positively selected for CCR7 counted as naive CD8 cells, so terminally differentiated effector memory CD45RA+ cells were excluded. Healthy and HIV-negative, the adult donors had no recent acute infections or vaccinations. Sorted-subset replicate PCRs used roughly 180 ng DNA, some 30,000 T cell genomes. Repertoires were generated with immunoSEQ multiplex PCR, while TCRdb's copy carries only in-frame clones and drops some. Among 2 million or so clones listed, less than 95% were seen once.

This sequence originates from a man younger than 30 in good health. The V call is TRBV5-1, the J call TRBJ2-2; TRBD1 might be the D (5 bases). The sample comprised naive CD8+ T cells sorted from blood. The CDR3: CASKNLDGQGNTGELFF. CDR3 DNA sequence: TGCGCCAGCAAAAACCTCGACGGGCAGGGAAACACCGGGGAGCTGTTTTTT.